Following are 15 T cell receptor beta chains from one sample sequenced in a study of T cells in Graves' hyperthyroidism and ophthalmopathy. Authors of the study amplified TCR beta CDR3 regions from RNA transcripts. In the first-round RT-PCR of the TCR CDR3, the HTBI primer set was used. Using its own MiXCR run on the multiplex PCR reads, TCRdb lists one record per CDR3 protein. The table has about 520,000 distinct CDR3 sequences, approximately 25% seen once. Sample: blood. The receptors were sampled from a woman aged 25 to 39 with Graves' ophthalmopathy.

This clonotype was seen many times. The V and J genes are TRBV12-3 or TRBV12-4 and TRBJ1-2; no clear D. V was trimmed by 4 bases and J by 2 bases, leaving 11 bases between them. The CDR3 runs to 14 residues. CDR3 DNA: TGTGCCAGCAGTTCCAGGACGGCGAACTATGGCTACACCTTC. Translating gives CASSSRTANYGYTF.

This clonotype came up many times. This chain joins TRBV3-1 and TRBJ2-7; D not certain. Germline V lookup: CDR1 LGHDT, CDR2 YNNKEL (reference sequence). The CDR3 runs to 13 residues. V was pared by 0 bases and J by 2 bases, with 5 bases between. CDR3 coding DNA: TGTGCCAGCAGCCAAGAATTAACCTACGAGCAGTACTTC. It encodes CASSQELTYEQYF.

The V call is TRBV11-1, the J call TRBJ2-7, with 8 positions matching TRBD2. The CDR3 runs 16 residues. Germline V gene data show CDR1 as SGHAT and CDR2 as FQDESV (reference sequence). V shed 1 base and J 4 bases; nucleotides not matched to a gene: 9. CDR3 in amino acids: CASSLVGGTRNYEQYF. The CDR3 nucleotides are TGTGCCAGCAGCTTAGTTGGCGGGACTAGGAATTACGAGCAGTACTTC.

This clonotype was seen a few times. The junction and the germline gene differ at one end; a read error may be behind it. The V gene is TRBV11-2, the J gene TRBJ2-7; D not certain. From germline, CDR1 is SGHAT and CDR2 FQNNGV. This CDR3 is built from 14 residues. The CDR3: CASSLDLGGVWTAF. The CDR3 DNA is TGTGCCAGCAGCTTAGATTTAGGCGGAGTCTGGACCGCGTTC.

This clonotype showed up many times. The chain has TRBV27 and TRBJ2-7; no firm D call. The CDR3 contains 13 residues. CDR1 is MNHEY, CDR2 SMNVEV, per germline (reference sequence). V lost 5 bases and J 3 bases, leaving 11 bases between the germline ends. CDR3 nucleotides: TGTGCCAGCAGTAGACAACAAGGCTACGAGCAGTACTTC. Protein: CASSRQQGYEQYF.

This clonotype was seen at least ten times. The V and J genes are TRBV6-2 or TRBV6-3 and TRBJ2-2; 9 bases map to TRBD1. CDR3 length: 15 amino acids. Germline V gives CDR1 MNHEY, CDR2 SVGEGT. The J segment lost 4 bases and the V segment lost 6 bases, leaving 6 bases of the junction unmatched. The CDR3 loop is CASRTQGAGTGELFF. CDR3 bases: TGTGCCAGCAGAACACAGGGGGCTGGCACCGGGGAGCTGTTTTTT.

V usage is TRBV14 and J usage is TRBJ2-5, with 12 bases identical to TRBD2. V was clipped by 3 bases and J by 6 bases; unmatched bases: 5. The germline gives CDR1 SGHDN, CDR2 FVKESK. The CDR3 is 15 amino acids. CDR3 in amino acids: CASSHLAGGRKTQYF. DNA of the CDR3: TGTGCCAGCAGCCACCTAGCGGGGGGGCGCAAGACCCAGTACTTC.

This clonotype was counted ten times or more. V gene TRBV7-2 combines with J gene TRBJ2-5; a possible D gene is TRBD2 (5 bases). The germline V gene encodes CDR1 SGHTA and CDR2 FQGNSA. The CDR3 is made up of 13 amino acids. V dropped 1 base and J dropped 5 bases, with 8 bases sitting between them. CDR3 in DNA: TGTGCCAGCAGCTTAGATCCGGGGGAGACCCAGTACTTC. Translated, it gives CASSLDPGETQYF. The full variable domain, in which reference TRBV7-2 and TRBJ2-5 provide the parts outside the CDR3, is GAGVSQSPSNKVTEKGKDVELRCDPISGHTALYWYRQSLGQGLEFLIYFQGNSAPDKSGLPSDRFSAERTGGSVSTLTIQRTQQEDSAVYLCASSLDPGETQYFGPGTRLLVL.

This clonotype was observed a handful of times. This chain links TRBV2 with TRBJ2-2; 10 bases are shared with TRBD1. The germline CDR1 and CDR2 sequences are SNHLY and FYNNEI. There are 17 residues in the CDR3. After removal of 7 bases from V and 3 bases from J, the junction contained 11 bases not matched to a gene. The CDR3 nucleotides are TGTGCCAGCACCTGGCCGGGACAGGGGTTGGACACCGGGGAGCTGTTTTTT. This encodes CASTWPGQGLDTGELFF.

CDR3 protein: CASSRTGSLGTYEQYF. CDR3 in DNA: TGTGCCAGCTCAAGGACAGGGTCTCTAGGGACCTACGAGCAGTACTTC. The V call is TRBV6-1, the J call TRBJ2-7; 8 bases map to TRBD1. Germline values: CDR1 MNHNS, CDR2 SASEGT. V shed 8 bases, J shed 2 bases, and the junction held 14 bases outside the gene matches. This CDR3 spans 16 amino acids.

In this sample, this clonotype turned up many times. The chain is built from TRBV25-1 and TRBJ1-1; D unclear. CDR1 is MGHDK and CDR2 is SYGVNS in the germline V gene. V lost 5 bases to trimming and J lost 2 bases, with 9 bases between them. CDR3 size: 13 residues. The CDR3, as DNA: TGTGCCAGCAGTATGTCACGTAACACTGAAGCTTTCTTT. Its protein is CASSMSRNTEAFF. Based on the CDR3 plus reference TRBV25-1 and TRBJ1-1, the full variable domain is EADIYQTPRYLVIGTGKKITLECSQTMGHDKMYWYQQDPGMELHLIHYSYGVNSTEKGDLSSESTVSRIRTEHFPLTLESARPSHTSQYLCASSMSRNTEAFFGQGTRLTVV.

This clonotype was observed at least ten times. V is TRBV7-8 and J is TRBJ2-5; D is possibly TRBD2 (6 bases). CDR1 SGHVS and CDR2 FQNEAQ come from the germline V gene. The CDR3 consists of 14 residues. The ends were cut back, 4 bases at V and 3 bases at J, with 12 bases in the middle. The CDR3 loop reads CASSSLTGEETQYF. The DNA of the CDR3 is TGTGCCAGCAGCTCCTTAACGGGGGAAGAGACCCAGTACTTC.

The chain joins TRBV5-1 to TRBJ2-2; D is perhaps TRBD2 (5 bases). Trimming shortened V by 3 bases and J by 5 bases, and 11 bases separated the two germline ends. CDR3 length: 14 residues. CDR1 and CDR2 (germline): SGHRS, YFSETQ. The CDR3 coding sequence is TGCGCCAGCAGCTCCACTTCGGGGACCGGGGAGCTGTTTTTT. Translated: CASSSTSGTGELFF.

On this clonotype itself: One base away lies a much larger clone, so this may be a sequencing read error. This chain uses TRBV6-1 with TRBJ2-7; TRBD1 aligns across 8 bases. CDR3 length: 13 amino acids. V shed 3 bases and J 5 bases; nucleotides not matched to a gene: 3. CDR1 and CDR2 from the germline V gene are MNHNS and SASEGT. This CDR3 reads CASSDVDRDEQYF. The CDR3 DNA is TGTGCCAGCAGTGACGTGGACAGGGACGAGCAGTACTTC.

This clonotype was found many times. This sequence joins TRBV25-1 and TRBJ2-7; 9 positions match TRBD1. The trim removed 3 bases at V and 3 bases at J, leaving 3 bases unmatched. Germline CDR1 reads MGHDK; CDR2 reads SYGVNS. CDR3 length: 14 amino acids. CDR3 nucleotide sequence: TGTGCCAGCAGTGACTTGACAGGGGGCTACGAGCAGTACTTC. Its translation: CASSDLTGGYEQYF.